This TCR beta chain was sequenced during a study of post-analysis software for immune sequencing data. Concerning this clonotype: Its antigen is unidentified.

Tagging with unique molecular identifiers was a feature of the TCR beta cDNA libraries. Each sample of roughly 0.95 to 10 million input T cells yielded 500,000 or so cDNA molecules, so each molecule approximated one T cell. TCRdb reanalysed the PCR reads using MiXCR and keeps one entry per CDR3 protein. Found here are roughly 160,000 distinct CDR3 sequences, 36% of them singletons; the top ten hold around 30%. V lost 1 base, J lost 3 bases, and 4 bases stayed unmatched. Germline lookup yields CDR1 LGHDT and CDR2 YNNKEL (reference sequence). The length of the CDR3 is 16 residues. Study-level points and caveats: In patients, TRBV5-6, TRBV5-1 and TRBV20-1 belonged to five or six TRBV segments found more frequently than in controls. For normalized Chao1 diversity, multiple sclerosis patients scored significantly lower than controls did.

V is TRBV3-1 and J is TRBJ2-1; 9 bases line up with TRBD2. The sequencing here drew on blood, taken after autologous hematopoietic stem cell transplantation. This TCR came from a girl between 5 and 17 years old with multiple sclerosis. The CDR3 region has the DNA TGTGCCAGCAGCCAAGGTCTAGCGGGAATCTACAATGAGCAGTTCTTC. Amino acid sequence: CASSQGLAGIYNEQFF.